This passage covers 21 T cell receptor beta chains from one sample sequenced in a study of T cell changes during pregnancy in multiple sclerosis. Produced via immunoSEQ multiplex PCR; TCRdb's table is partial and in-frame only. Among 45,000 to 65,000 clones listed, about 93% were seen once. The specimen was CD8+ T cells from peripheral blood mononuclear cells, collected in the third trimester of pregnancy. Receptor source: a female donor with multiple sclerosis, enrolled in a pregnancy study.

The chain couples TRBV13 to TRBJ2-3; no definite D call. CDR1 and CDR2 from the germline V gene are PRHDT and FYEKMQ (reference sequence). The CDR3 totals 14 residues. The ends were cut back, 0 bases at V and 4 bases at J, with 8 bases in the middle. For the CDR3, the DNA is TGTGCCAGCAGCTTAGGAGGTAGCCCAGATACGCAGTATTTT. This sequence encodes CASSLGGSPDTQYF.

Details on this clone: Other DNA sequences from this sample encode an identical CDR3 as well. The chain combines TRBV27 with TRBJ2-7, with 7 bases identical to TRBD2. The ends lost 3 bases at V and 4 bases at J; junction bases unmatched: 6. The CDR3 loop spans 14 amino acids. Looked up from germline, CDR1 is MNHEY and CDR2 is SMNVEV (reference sequence). For the CDR3, the DNA is TGTGCCAGCAGTTTCTCGGGGACTACTTACGAGCAGTACTTC. It is translated as CASSFSGTTYEQYF.

V and J are TRBV6-5 and TRBJ2-1; 13 bases align to TRBD2. CDR1 MNHEY and CDR2 SVGAGI come from the germline V gene. The V segment lost 5 bases and the J segment 7 bases; nucleotides outside the gene matches: 5. The CDR3 runs to 15 residues. CDR3 amino acids: CASSRLAGGSNEQFF. For the CDR3, the DNA is TGTGCCAGCAGTAGACTAGCGGGAGGATCTAATGAGCAGTTCTTC.

This chain joins TRBV27 and TRBJ1-2, with D possibly matching TRBD1 (5 bases). V gave up 5 bases and J gave up 4 bases, with 14 bases separating them. The CDR3 runs to 14 residues. Per the germline V gene, CDR1 is MNHEY and CDR2 is SMNVEV (reference sequence). DNA for the CDR3: TGTGCCAGCAGTCCCAGGACATCGGCCTATGGCTACACCTTC. It specifies CASSPRTSAYGYTF.

This chain uses TRBV4-2 with TRBJ2-7; 13 positions match TRBD2. V trimming: 5 bases; J trimming: 2 bases; junction bases outside the gene matches: 3. The CDR3 consists of 15 residues. Germline V gene sequence: CDR1 LGHNA, CDR2 YNFKEQ. The CDR3 sequence is CASSLGLAGAYEQYF. As DNA, the CDR3 is TGTGCCAGCAGCTTAGGACTAGCGGGAGCCTACGAGCAGTACTTC.

The V gene is TRBV9, the J gene TRBJ2-7; tentatively, D is TRBD2 (7 bases). This CDR3 region has 14 residues. V was cut by 0 bases and J by 7 bases, with 14 bases left in between. Per germline, CDR1 SGDLS and CDR2 YYNGEE. The CDR3 DNA sequence: TGTGCCAGCAGCGTAGGGGGGGGCAGTCGTGAGCAGTACTTC. It translates to CASSVGGGSREQYF.

V usage is TRBV27 and J usage is TRBJ2-3; 10 bases fit TRBD2. The V segment lost 0 bases and the J segment 2 bases; nucleotides outside the gene matches: 5. The CDR3 sequence is 17 residues long. The germline gives CDR1 MNHEY, CDR2 SMNVEV (reference sequence). This CDR3 reads CASSLSGLAAYTDTQYF. Written as DNA, the CDR3 is TGTGCCAGCAGTTTATCCGGACTAGCGGCTTACACAGATACGCAGTATTTT.

J is TRBJ2-2 and V is TRBV25-1; 9 nucleotides line up with TRBD2. CDR3 length: 13 residues. The germline V gene encodes CDR1 MGHDK and CDR2 SYGVNS. V trimming: 8 bases; J trimming: 4 bases; junction bases outside the gene matches: 2. The CDR3 sequence is CASHSGGTGELFF. The CDR3 nucleotides read TGTGCCAGCCATAGCGGGGGCACCGGGGAGCTGTTTTTT.

V usage is TRBV27 and J usage is TRBJ1-1; 10 bases are a match to TRBD1. CDR3 length: 17 residues. V was clipped by 2 bases and J by 1 base; unmatched bases: 7. Germline V gene sequence: CDR1 MNHEY, CDR2 SMNVEV (reference sequence). The CDR3, as DNA: TGTGCCAGCAGTTTAAGGGACAGGGGCCTCGCGAACACTGAAGCTTTCTTT. This gives the protein CASSLRDRGLANTEAFF.

The V and J genes are TRBV27 and TRBJ2-2; D might be TRBD1 (5 bases). The germline CDR1 and CDR2 sequences are MNHEY and SMNVEV (reference sequence). CDR3 length: 14 residues. V lost 2 bases, J lost 3 bases, and 7 bases lay in between. The CDR3 coding sequence is TGTGCCAGCAGTTTAGCAGGGTACACCGGGGAGCTGTTTTTT. Translation gives CASSLAGYTGELFF.

The chain employs TRBV7-6 and TRBJ2-7; 11 bases agree with TRBD2. Germline assignment: CDR1 SGHVS and CDR2 FNYEAQ. CDR3 size: 16 residues. With V trimmed by 1 base and J by 2 bases, 4 bases remained unmatched. The CDR3 is CASSLEASGGTYEQYF. The CDR3 DNA reads as TGTGCCAGCAGCTTAGAGGCTAGCGGGGGGACCTACGAGCAGTACTTC.

This chain's CDR3 is CASSLTPPSTVFGRGYTF. DNA of the CDR3: TGTGCCAGCAGCTTAACCCCGCCATCAACAGTTTTCGGAAGGGGCTACACCTTC. The V call is TRBV7-9, the J call TRBJ1-2; no clear D gene. This CDR3 region has 18 residues. V was cut by 2 bases and J by 8 bases, with 27 bases left in between. Germline assignment: CDR1 SEHNR and CDR2 FQNEAQ (reference sequence).

The V call is TRBV5-6, the J call TRBJ2-3; 7 bases agree with TRBD2. The germline CDR1 and CDR2 sequences are SGHDT and YYEEEE. The CDR3 totals 16 residues. With V trimmed by 6 bases and J by 3 bases, 13 bases remained unmatched. CDR3 in DNA: TGTGCCAGCACCGTCGGCGGGAGAGGGTGGACAGATACGCAGTATTTT. Translation gives CASTVGGRGWTDTQYF.

The chain has TRBV6-4 and TRBJ2-1; possible D gene TRBD2, 6 bases. Trimming took 2 bases from V and 8 from J, leaving 16 bases between them. The germline CDR1 and CDR2 sequences are MRHNA and SNTAGT. The length of the CDR3 is 15 residues. This CDR3 reads CASSDGDGSIDEQFF. In nucleotides, the CDR3 is TGTGCCAGCAGTGACGGAGACGGGAGTATAGATGAGCAGTTCTTC.

The V gene is TRBV28, the J gene TRBJ1-5; no firm D call. V gave up 1 base and J gave up 0 bases, with 19 bases separating them. Germline-derived CDR1 and CDR2 are MDHEN and SYDVKM. This CDR3 comprises 19 residues. The CDR3 nucleotides read TGTGCCAGCAGTTTATCGGAGCAAAAACCACCTTATAGCAATCAGCCCCAGCATTTT. It is translated as CASSLSEQKPPYSNQPQHF.

V gene TRBV7-9 combines with J gene TRBJ1-2; tentatively, D is TRBD1 (6 bases). Germline loops: CDR1 SEHNR, CDR2 FQNEAQ (reference sequence). The CDR3 is 13 residues long. V was clipped by 5 bases and J by 2 bases, with 9 bases between them. CDR3 bases: TGTGCCAGCAGCGCCGGACAGAACTATGGCTACACCTTC. Translating it yields CASSAGQNYGYTF.

The chain joins TRBV27 to TRBJ2-2; no clear D gene. The CDR3 has 13 residues. The germline V gene encodes CDR1 MNHEY and CDR2 SMNVEV (reference sequence). Trimming left V 4 bases short and J 3 bases short, with 6 bases between. CDR3 protein: CASSSLHTGELFF. Written as DNA, the CDR3 is TGTGCCAGCAGTTCCCTACACACCGGGGAGCTGTTTTTT.

This chain connects TRBV10-3 to TRBJ2-7; 10 bases agree with TRBD2. After removal of 7 bases from V and 5 bases from J, the junction contained 11 bases not matched to a gene. Germline CDR1 ENHRY, CDR2 SYGVKD. The CDR3 spans 15 residues. CDR3 sequence: CAINPAGGQVNEQYF. CDR3 DNA: TGTGCCATCAATCCAGCGGGAGGGCAGGTGAACGAGCAGTACTTC.

CDR3 nucleotide sequence: TGCAGCGTTGGGATAGGGGAGGGCGAGCAGTACTTC. Amino acids: CSVGIGEGEQYF. V usage is TRBV29-1 and J usage is TRBJ2-7, with TRBD2 matching 7 bases. J lost 6 bases, V lost 4 bases, and 6 bases had no gene match. Germline V gives CDR1 SQVTM, CDR2 ANQGSEA. CDR3 length: 12 amino acids.

This clone was seen a handful of times. The chain recombines TRBV7-9 with TRBJ1-2, with TRBD1 identical over 7 bases. Germline CDR1 and CDR2: SEHNR and FQNEAQ (reference sequence). Trimming removed 5 bases from V and 0 bases from J; junction bases left unmatched: 6. This CDR3 spans 15 amino acids. This chain's CDR3 is CASSRSTGANYGYTF. The CDR3 DNA sequence: TGTGCCAGCAGCCGTTCCACAGGGGCTAACTATGGCTACACCTTC.

The CDR3 sequence: CASSLGEFWGYTF. In nucleotides, the CDR3 is TGTGCCAGCAGCTTAGGAGAGTTCTGGGGCTACACCTTC. The chain combines TRBV7-9 with TRBJ1-2; unclear D gene. The V end was cut by 1 base, the J end by 8 bases, with 11 bases between. The CDR3 sequence is 13 residues long. In germline, CDR1 is SEHNR, CDR2 FQNEAQ (reference sequence).